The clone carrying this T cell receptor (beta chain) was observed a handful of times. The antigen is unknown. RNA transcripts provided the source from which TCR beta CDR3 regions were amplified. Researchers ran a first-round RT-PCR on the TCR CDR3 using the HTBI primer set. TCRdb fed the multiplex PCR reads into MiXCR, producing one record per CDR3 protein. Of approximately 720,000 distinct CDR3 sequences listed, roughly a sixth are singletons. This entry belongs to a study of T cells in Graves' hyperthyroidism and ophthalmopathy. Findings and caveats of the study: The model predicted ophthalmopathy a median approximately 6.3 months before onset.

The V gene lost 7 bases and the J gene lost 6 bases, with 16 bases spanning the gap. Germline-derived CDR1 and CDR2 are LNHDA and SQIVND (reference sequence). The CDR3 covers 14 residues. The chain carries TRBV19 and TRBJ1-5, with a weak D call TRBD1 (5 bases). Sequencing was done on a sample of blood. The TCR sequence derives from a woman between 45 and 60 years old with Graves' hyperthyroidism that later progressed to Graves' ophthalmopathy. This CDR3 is CASNTGTDGQPQHF. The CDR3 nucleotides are TGTGCCAGTAATACGGGGACTGACGGTCAGCCCCAGCATTTT.